This TCR beta chain derives from a study of blood T cell repertoires in COVID-19. Sequenced by immunoSEQ multiplex PCR; TCRdb stores in-frame clones only, minus some. The table includes about 370,000 clones, 80% to 90% detected once. The receptor's source is a man aged 18 to 30 who had recovered from COVID-19. Input material: PBMCs or T cells enriched from blood (not recorded which).

CDR3 protein: CASRLTGGEQYF. In DNA, the CDR3 is TGTGCCAGCAGGCTTACAGGGGGCGAGCAGTACTTC. The gene calls are TRBV28 and TRBJ2-7, with 8 bases lining up with TRBD1. CDR3 size: 12 residues. Germline assignment: CDR1 MDHEN and CDR2 SYDVKM. Trimming removed 6 bases from V and 6 bases from J; junction bases left unmatched: 4. The full variable domain, in which reference TRBV28 and TRBJ2-7 provide the parts outside the CDR3, is DVKVTQSSRYLVKRTGEKVFLECVQDMDHENMFWYRQDPGLGLRLIYFSYDVKMKEKGDIPEGYSVSREKKERFSLILESASTNQTSMYLCASRLTGGEQYFGPGTRLTVT.